This entry lists 26 T cell receptor beta chains sequenced from one sample in a study of T cell responses to AZD1222 COVID-19 vaccine. The assay was immunoSEQ multiplex PCR, and TCRdb's table has in-frame clones only and misses some. In the table there are approximately 84,000 clones, around 91% of which are singletons. The source was peripheral blood, collected on day 0 of AZD1222 vaccination. These receptors all come from an adult in good health.

V usage is TRBV19 and J usage is TRBJ2-1, with TRBD2 identical over 8 bases. CDR1 and CDR2 (germline): LNHDA, SQIVND (reference sequence). The ends lost 3 bases at V and 6 bases at J; junction bases unmatched: 7. The CDR3 runs to 15 residues. The CDR3 reads CASSIYGRASNEQFF. The CDR3 nucleotides read TGTGCCAGTAGTATTTACGGGAGGGCCTCCAATGAGCAGTTCTTC.

This clone has a handful of counts. V is TRBV3-1 (or the pseudogene TRBV3-2) and J is TRBJ2-7; TRBD2 matches at 7 bases. CDR3 length: 16 residues. V lost 1 base to trimming and J lost 3 bases; unmatched junction nucleotides: 9. Germline CDR1 is LGHDT and CDR2 is YNNKEL (reference sequence). CDR3 in amino acids: CASSQVSGLGFYEQYF. The DNA for the CDR3 is TGTGCCAGCAGCCAAGTTAGCGGACTAGGGTTCTACGAGCAGTACTTC.

J is TRBJ1-6 and V is TRBV9; D is possibly TRBD1 (5 bases). The CDR3 is made up of 13 amino acids. Germline values: CDR1 SGDLS, CDR2 YYNGEE. The germline V and J ends were trimmed by 4 bases and 9 bases, with 11 bases remaining between them. Here the CDR3 DNA reads TGTGCCAGCAGCCGCGAGGGGCCTTCACCCCTCCACTTT. Residues: CASSREGPSPLHF.

The V call is TRBV28, the J call TRBJ1-2; D is perhaps TRBD1 (5 bases). This CDR3 contains 14 residues. Germline V gene lookup returns CDR1 MDHEN and CDR2 SYDVKM. The V end was cut by 7 bases, the J end by 4 bases, with 16 bases between. CDR3 sequence: CASTLSKGVYGYTF. CDR3 bases: TGTGCCAGCACCCTCAGTAAAGGGGTCTATGGCTACACCTTC.

V is TRBV28 and J is TRBJ2-7; D perhaps matches TRBD2 (6 bases). Trimming took off 6 bases at V and 0 bases at J, with 18 bases between the two ends. CDR1 MDHEN and CDR2 SYDVKM come from the germline V gene. The CDR3 is 16 amino acids. Written as DNA, the CDR3 is TGTGCCAGCAGCCCCCCGCGGGGAGTTTACTCCTACGAGCAGTACTTC. It translates to CASSPPRGVYSYEQYF. The variable domain in full, completed from reference TRBV28 and TRBJ2-7, reads DVKVTQSSRYLVKRTGEKVFLECVQDMDHENMFWYRQDPGLGLRLIYFSYDVKMKEKGDIPEGYSVSREKKERFSLILESASTNQTSMYLCASSPPRGVYSYEQYFGPGTRLTVT.

The gene calls are TRBV11-2 and TRBJ2-7; possible D gene TRBD1, 5 bases. The V gene lost 4 bases and the J gene lost 3 bases, with 16 bases spanning the gap. Germline CDR1 and CDR2: SGHAT and FQNNGV. The CDR3 runs 15 residues. For the CDR3, the DNA is TGTGCCAGCAGCTCCTATGACAGACCGGACTACGAGCAGTACTTC. This gives the protein CASSSYDRPDYEQYF. Combining the CDR3 with reference TRBV11-2 and TRBJ2-7 gives the whole variable domain EAGVAQSPRYKIIEKRQSVAFWCNPISGHATLYWYQQILGQGPKLLIQFQNNGVVDDSQLPKDRFSAERLKGVDSTLKIQPAKLEDSAVYLCASSSYDRPDYEQYFGPGTRLTVT.

This chain uses TRBV5-1 with TRBJ2-5; 11 bases map to TRBD1. Losses at the gene ends were 4 bases for V and 5 bases for J; bases not matched to a gene: 10. CDR3 length equals 16 residues. Per germline, CDR1 SGHRS and CDR2 YFSETQ. CDR3 sequence (DNA): TGCGCCAGCAGCCCTTATGGACAGGGGGCGGGCGAGACCCAGTACTTC. Translation gives CASSPYGQGAGETQYF. Using reference TRBV5-1 and TRBJ2-5 for the parts outside the CDR3, the full variable domain is KAGVTQTPRYLIKTRGQQVTLSCSPISGHRSVSWYQQTPGQGLQFLFEYFSETQRNKGNFPGRFSGRQFSNSRSEMNVSTLELGDSALYLCASSPYGQGAGETQYFGPGTRLLVL.

The chain couples TRBV9 to TRBJ2-3, with 11 bases fitting TRBD2. Losses at the gene ends were 3 bases for V and 4 bases for J; bases not matched to a gene: 4. Germline lookup yields CDR1 SGDLS and CDR2 YYNGEE. This CDR3 spans 15 amino acids. The CDR3 reads CASSALSGRADTQYF. CDR3 sequence (DNA): TGTGCCAGCAGCGCTCTTAGCGGGAGGGCAGATACGCAGTATTTT.

This chain uses TRBV5-1 with TRBJ2-1, with 10 bases matching TRBD1. The junction had 4 bases not matched to a gene; V was cut back by 4 bases and J by 3 bases. Germline CDR1 reads SGHRS; CDR2 reads YFSETQ. There are 15 residues in the CDR3. The CDR3 is CASSDGQGGYNEQFF. Written as DNA, the CDR3 is TGCGCCAGCAGCGACGGACAGGGGGGCTACAATGAGCAGTTCTTC.

J is TRBJ2-2 and V is TRBV9; D gene unclear. Germline lookup yields CDR1 SGDLS and CDR2 YYNGEE. The CDR3 spans 15 residues. V lost 3 bases, J lost 0 bases, and 9 bases lay in between. CDR3 DNA sequence: TGTGCCAGCAGCGGGGCCCTCGCGAACACCGGGGAGCTGTTTTTT. It translates to CASSGALANTGELFF.

The chain joins TRBV12-3 or TRBV12-4 to TRBJ1-1; D unclear. The CDR3 runs 12 residues. V lost 4 bases and J lost 1, with 4 bases in between. The CDR3: CASSYGNTEAFF. The CDR3 DNA sequence: TGTGCCAGCAGTTACGGGAACACTGAAGCTTTCTTT.

The rearrangement uses TRBV3-1 (or the pseudogene TRBV3-2) and TRBJ1-1; weak D call: TRBD1 (6 bases). Germline CDR1 and CDR2: LGHDT and YNNKEL (reference sequence). The CDR3 is 13 residues long. Trimming cost V 4 bases and J 4 bases, with 10 bases left between them. The CDR3 region is CASSRGGSTEAFF. In DNA, the CDR3 is TGTGCCAGCAGCCGAGGGGGAAGCACTGAAGCTTTCTTT.

The sample holds a few counts of this clone. Here the CDR3 DNA reads TGCGCCAGCAGCCAAGCCGTTACCGGGGAGCTGTTTTTT. It codes for CASSQAVTGELFF. The chain employs TRBV4-3 and TRBJ2-2; D is uncertain. V dropped 1 base and J dropped 5 bases, with 5 bases sitting between them. Looked up from germline, CDR1 is LGHNA and CDR2 is YSLEER. This CDR3 has 13 amino acids.

CDR3 DNA sequence: TGTGCCAGCAGCTTAGAGTCTGGCGCCTACGAGCAGTACTTC. This translates into CASSLESGAYEQYF. This rearrangement joins TRBV7-8 to TRBJ2-7, with D unclear. V was cut by 1 base and J by 2 bases, with 9 bases left in between. Germline lookup yields CDR1 SGHVS and CDR2 FQNEAQ. This CDR3 region has 14 residues.

V is TRBV7-6 and J is TRBJ1-5; possibly TRBD1 for D (5 bases). The CDR3 covers 15 residues. V shed 3 bases and J shed 3 bases, with 12 bases lying between them. The germline V gene encodes CDR1 SGHVS and CDR2 FNYEAQ. DNA for the CDR3: TGTGCCAGCAGCTTCATGCAGGGACTCAATCAGCCCCAGCATTTT. Residues: CASSFMQGLNQPQHF.

V and J are TRBV27 and TRBJ2-1; a possible D gene is TRBD2 (6 bases). The CDR3 is 16 residues long. The V gene lost 8 bases and the J gene lost 2 bases, with 19 bases spanning the gap. Germline CDR1 MNHEY, CDR2 SMNVEV (reference sequence). The CDR3 protein is CASGSFRELAYNEQFF. CDR3 coding DNA: TGTGCCAGCGGATCGTTTCGGGAGCTTGCCTACAATGAGCAGTTCTTC.

The chain joins TRBV9 to TRBJ2-3; tentatively, D is TRBD2 (6 bases). This CDR3 contains 14 residues. Germline CDR1 is SGDLS and CDR2 is YYNGEE. Trimming left V 1 base short and J 1 base short, with 7 bases between. CDR3 nucleotides: TGTGCCAGCAGCGTATCTAGCGGCACAGATACGCAGTATTTT. Its protein is CASSVSSGTDTQYF.

The chain couples TRBV7-3 to TRBJ2-1, with 9 bases identical to TRBD2. There are 16 residues in the CDR3. J lost 2 bases, V lost 5 bases, and 7 bases had no gene match. Germline V gene sequence: CDR1 SGHTA, CDR2 FQGTGA. CDR3: CASSPARLAAYNEQFF. In DNA form, the CDR3 reads TGTGCCAGCAGCCCCGCCCGACTAGCGGCCTACAATGAGCAGTTCTTC.

This chain connects TRBV15 to TRBJ2-7, with D perhaps TRBD2 (6 bases). The CDR3 is 17 amino acids. Per the germline V gene, CDR1 is LNHNV and CDR2 is YYDKDF (reference sequence). The V gene lost 0 bases and the J gene lost 2 bases, with 17 bases spanning the gap. The CDR3 nucleotides read TGTGCCACCAGCAGAGATCATTCCAAAGGGAGGACCTACGAGCAGTACTTC. Protein product: CATSRDHSKGRTYEQYF.

This chain joins TRBV10-2 and TRBJ2-3; no clear D gene. Germline V gene data show CDR1 as WSHSY and CDR2 as SAAADI. The ends were cut back, 0 bases at V and 4 bases at J, with 8 bases in the middle. CDR3 length: 14 residues. The DNA of the CDR3 is TGCGCCAGCAGTGAGTCGACAAGATCAGATACGCAGTATTTT. This codes for CASSESTRSDTQYF.

The rearrangement uses TRBV29-1 and TRBJ2-1; TRBD1 aligns across 10 bases. Trimming took 4 bases from V and 7 from J; bases not matched to a gene: 10. Germline lookup yields CDR1 SQVTM and CDR2 ANQGSEA. This CDR3 region has 15 residues. The CDR3 loop reads CSVGGAKGQGNEQFF. In nucleotides, the CDR3 is TGCAGCGTTGGAGGGGCAAAGGGACAGGGGAATGAGCAGTTCTTC.

This clone occurred a few times. The chain joins TRBV7-9 to TRBJ2-2, with 7 bases identical to TRBD2. CDR1 is SEHNR and CDR2 is FQNEAQ in the germline V gene (reference sequence). After removal of 1 base from V and 1 base from J, the junction contained 6 bases not matched to a gene. The CDR3 consists of 17 residues. The CDR3 DNA reads TGTGCCAGCAGCTTAGGTCGGCTAGCGGAGAACACCGGGGAGCTGTTTTTT. Residues: CASSLGRLAENTGELFF. Variable domain in full (rest from reference TRBV7-9 and TRBJ2-2): DTGVSQNPRHKITKRGQNVTFRCDPISEHNRLYWYRQTLGQGPEFLTYFQNEAQLEKSRLLSDRFSAERPKGSFSTLEIQRTEQGDSAMYLCASSLGRLAENTGELFFGEGSRLTVL.

This clone is a singleton in its sample. The genes are TRBV4-1 and TRBJ1-1; D might be TRBD1 (6 bases). CDR3 length: 17 amino acids. The germline V gene encodes CDR1 MGHRA and CDR2 YSYEKL. The V gene lost 1 base and the J gene lost 0 bases, with 15 bases spanning the gap. CDR3 sequence (DNA): TGCGCCAGCAGCCAAGTGGGTAAGGGGGACTTGAACACTGAAGCTTTCTTT. Translated, it gives CASSQVGKGDLNTEAFF.

This clone has at least ten counts. The chain uses TRBV7-9 and TRBJ1-1, with TRBD1 matching over 7 bases. The CDR3 is 15 amino acids. Germline values: CDR1 SEHNR, CDR2 FQNEAQ (reference sequence). Losses at the gene ends were 5 bases for V and 5 bases for J; bases not matched to a gene: 11. DNA of the CDR3: TGTGCCAGCAGCCTAGGGGCAGGGGGTTTGACTGAAGCTTTCTTT. As protein: CASSLGAGGLTEAFF.

This chain connects TRBV11-2 to TRBJ1-2, with 7 bases identical to TRBD1. The CDR3 sequence is 18 residues long. Unmatched junction bases numbered 13, after V lost 3 bases and J lost 0 bases. Germline loops: CDR1 SGHAT, CDR2 FQNNGV. CDR3 loop: CASSFSSLTGTTNYGYTF. The CDR3 nucleotides are TGTGCCAGCAGCTTCTCCTCCTTGACAGGGACAACTAACTATGGCTACACCTTC.

V usage is TRBV27 and J usage is TRBJ1-1; the D gene is possibly TRBD1 (6 bases). The germline V and J ends were trimmed by 5 bases and 5 bases, with 9 bases remaining between them. Per the germline V gene, CDR1 is MNHEY and CDR2 is SMNVEV (reference sequence). The CDR3 length is 12 residues. Here the CDR3 DNA reads TGTGCCAGCAGTCAACAGGGAACTGAAGCTTTCTTT. This sequence encodes CASSQQGTEAFF.